This TCR beta chain stems from a study of T cell responses to AZD1222 COVID-19 vaccine. The germline gives CDR1 KGHSH, CDR2 LQKENI. This CDR3 spans 15 amino acids. V was clipped by 0 bases and J by 7 bases; unmatched bases: 3. Using immunoSEQ multiplex PCR, the repertoire was profiled, and TCRdb retains in-frame clones only, with some absent. This table holds around 180,000 clones, around 92% found once. The sample here was peripheral blood, taken on day 0 of AZD1222 vaccination. The J gene is TRBJ2-7, the V gene TRBV18; 13 bases agree with TRBD2. The receptor was isolated from an adult in good health. The DNA for the CDR3 is TGTGCCAGCTCACCACCGACTAGCGGGGGGAGGGAGCAGTACTTC. Its translation is CASSPPTSGGREQYF.